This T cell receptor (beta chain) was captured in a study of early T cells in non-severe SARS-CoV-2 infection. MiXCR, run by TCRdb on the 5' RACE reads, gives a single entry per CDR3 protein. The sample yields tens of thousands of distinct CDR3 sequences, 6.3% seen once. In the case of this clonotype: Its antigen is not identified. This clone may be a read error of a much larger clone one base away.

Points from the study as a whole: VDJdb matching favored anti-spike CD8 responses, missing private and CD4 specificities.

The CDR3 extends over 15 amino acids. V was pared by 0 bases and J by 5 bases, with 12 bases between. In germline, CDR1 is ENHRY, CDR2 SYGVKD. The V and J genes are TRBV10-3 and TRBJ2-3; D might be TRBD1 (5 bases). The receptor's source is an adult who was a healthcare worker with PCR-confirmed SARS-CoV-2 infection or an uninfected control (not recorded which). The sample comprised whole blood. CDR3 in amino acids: CAISESGRGIDTQYF. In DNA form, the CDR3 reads TGTGCCATCAGTGAGTCTGGAAGGGGAATAGATACGCAGTATTTT.